Sequencing of this T cell receptor (beta chain) was carried out in a study of long-term antiretroviral therapy in people with HIV. Study-wide results and limits: HIV repertoire CDR3 lengths ranged less widely than those of controls.

Run at survey level, the immunoSEQ assay was version v3.0. The data were produced by immunoSEQ multiplex PCR, yet TCRdb's version contains in-frame clones alone and is incomplete. The table has 20,000 to 30,000 clones, more than 75% seen once. This CDR3 contains 15 residues. Germline loops: CDR1 SGHAT, CDR2 FQDESV (reference sequence). Trimming cost V 1 base and J 3 bases; bases outside gene matches: 5. Concerning this clone: The antigen is unknown.

This TCR was sampled from a man younger than 45 with HIV. Sequenced here: unsorted PBMCs, sampled 4.4 years after starting antiretroviral therapy. The chain employs TRBV11-1 and TRBJ2-7, with 8 bases matching TRBD1. The CDR3 loop is CASSLGGTGGYEQYF. The CDR3, as DNA: TGTGCCAGCAGCTTAGGGGGCACAGGGGGCTACGAGCAGTACTTC.